Listed here is a single TCR beta chain. This specimen belongs to a study of shared clonotypes between healthy human individuals. Profiled with immunoSEQ multiplex PCR; TCRdb holds only in-frame clones, not every one. The repertoire has fewer than 1.4 million clones, around 78% of them found once; the top ten carry roughly 0.55%. This CDR3 contains 17 residues. In germline, CDR1 is SGHTA, CDR2 FQGNSA. With V trimmed by 5 bases and J by 0 bases, 12 bases remained unmatched. The chain joins TRBV7-2 to TRBJ2-5; 7 nucleotides match TRBD1. Sequences were obtained from memory CD4+ T cells from PBMCs. Noted subset: CD45RA-negative fraction. The receptor was isolated from a man aged 18-30 years in good health. Some clones in this sample may be carry-over from other donors' samples. This chain's CDR3 is CASSPRGGRPHQETQYF. Written as DNA, the CDR3 is TGTGCCAGCAGCCCTAGAGGGGGCAGGCCCCACCAAGAGACCCAGTACTTC.